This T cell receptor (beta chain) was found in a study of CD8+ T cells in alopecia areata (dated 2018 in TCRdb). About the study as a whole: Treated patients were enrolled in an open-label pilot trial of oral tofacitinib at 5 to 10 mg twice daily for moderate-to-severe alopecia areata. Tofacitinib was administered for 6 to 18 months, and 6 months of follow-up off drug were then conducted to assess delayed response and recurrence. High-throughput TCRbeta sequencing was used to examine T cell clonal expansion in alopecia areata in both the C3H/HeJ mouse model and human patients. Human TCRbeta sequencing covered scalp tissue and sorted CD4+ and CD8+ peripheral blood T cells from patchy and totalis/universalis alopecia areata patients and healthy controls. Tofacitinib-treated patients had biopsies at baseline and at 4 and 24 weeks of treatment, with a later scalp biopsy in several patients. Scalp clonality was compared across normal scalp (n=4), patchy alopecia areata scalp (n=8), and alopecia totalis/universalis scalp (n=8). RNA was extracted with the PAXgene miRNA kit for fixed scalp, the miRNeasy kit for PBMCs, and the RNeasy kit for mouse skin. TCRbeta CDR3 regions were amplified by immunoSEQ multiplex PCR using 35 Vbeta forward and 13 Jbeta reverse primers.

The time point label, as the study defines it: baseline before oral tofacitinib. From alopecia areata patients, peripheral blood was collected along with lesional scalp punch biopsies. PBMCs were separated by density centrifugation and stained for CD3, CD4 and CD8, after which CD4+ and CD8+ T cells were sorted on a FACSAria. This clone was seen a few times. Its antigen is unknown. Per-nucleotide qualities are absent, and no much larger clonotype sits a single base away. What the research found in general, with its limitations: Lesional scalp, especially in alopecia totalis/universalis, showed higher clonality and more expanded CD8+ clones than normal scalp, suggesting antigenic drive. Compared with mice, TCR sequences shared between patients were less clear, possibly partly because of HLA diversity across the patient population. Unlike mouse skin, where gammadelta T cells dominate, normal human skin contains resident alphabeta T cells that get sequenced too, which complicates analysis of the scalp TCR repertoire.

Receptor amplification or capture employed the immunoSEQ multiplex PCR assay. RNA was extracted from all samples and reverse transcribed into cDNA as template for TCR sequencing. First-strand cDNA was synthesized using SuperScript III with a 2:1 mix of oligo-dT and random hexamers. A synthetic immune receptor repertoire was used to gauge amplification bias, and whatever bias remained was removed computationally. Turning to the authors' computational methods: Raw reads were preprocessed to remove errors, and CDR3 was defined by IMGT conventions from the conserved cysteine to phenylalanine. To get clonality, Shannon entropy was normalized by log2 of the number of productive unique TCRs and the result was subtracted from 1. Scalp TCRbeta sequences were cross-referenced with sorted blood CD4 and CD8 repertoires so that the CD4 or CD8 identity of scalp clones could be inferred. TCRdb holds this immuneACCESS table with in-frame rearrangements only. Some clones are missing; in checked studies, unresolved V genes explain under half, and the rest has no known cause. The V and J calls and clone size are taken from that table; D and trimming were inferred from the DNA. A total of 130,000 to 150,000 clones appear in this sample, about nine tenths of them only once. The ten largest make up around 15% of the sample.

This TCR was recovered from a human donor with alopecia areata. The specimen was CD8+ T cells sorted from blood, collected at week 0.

The CDR3 region has the sequence CSAGTGGDEQFF. Read as DNA, the sequence is TGCAGCGCCGGGACAGGGGGAGATGAGCAGTTCTTC. The chain is assembled from TRBV29-1 and TRBJ2-1; 11 central bases correspond to TRBD1. Reading the germline V gene gives CDR1 SQVTM and CDR2 ANQGSEA. The cysteine opens and the phenylalanine closes a CDR3 of 12 amino acids. Only the CDR3 portion is preserved as DNA: 36 bases, with reading frame beginning at the first base. Trimming leaves V shorter by 7 bases and J shorter by 8 bases, with the junction holding 4 bases beyond the gene matches.